Below are 8 T cell receptor beta chains sequenced from a single sample in a study of beta chain features in type 1 diabetes (dated by TCRdb to the late 2010s). What the authors observed across the whole study: A moderate but significant shortening of TCRB CDR3 length was observed in type 1 diabetes patients in all four CD4+ subsets.

The antigens these receptors bind are not known. Library construction relied on the immunoSEQ multiplex PCR assay. The High Capacity cDNA Reverse Transcription Kit was used to reverse transcribe all of the isolated RNA, meaning that expressed TCRB transcripts were what got sequenced. This immuneACCESS table, as held by TCRdb, lists in-frame sequences with V and J called but not all clones. Of the missing ones, under half trace to an unresolved V gene in checked studies; the others have no known cause. This sample has around 180,000 clones in its table, and approximately 8.4% of those were observed once. The ten most abundant clones make up 0.5% to 0.55% of the sample. Sequencing was carried out using central memory CD4+ T cells from blood. These receptors all come from a man between 18 and 35 years old with type 1 diabetes.

This clone was recorded a few times. The rearrangement links TRBV19 to TRBJ2-1; 9 bases fit TRBD1. This CDR3 is built from 15 residues. The V segment lost 3 bases and the J segment 5 bases; nucleotides outside the gene matches: 5. Germline V gene data show CDR1 as LNHDA and CDR2 as SQIVND (reference sequence). CDR3 DNA: TGTGCCAGTAGTATTTCCGGGACAGGGCACAATGAGCAGTTCTTC. Its protein product is CASSISGTGHNEQFF.

There are a few counts of this clone. CDR3 DNA sequence: TGCAGCGTTTCGGCAGGGGGCAGGTACGAGCAGTACTTC. It encodes CSVSAGGRYEQYF. This chain links TRBV29-1 with TRBJ2-7; 8 bases match TRBD1. J was trimmed by 4 bases and V by 5 bases; bases with no gene match: 7. CDR1 and CDR2 from the germline V gene are SQVTM and ANQGSEA. The CDR3 has 13 amino acids.

The chain recombines TRBV4-3 with TRBJ2-3; D not resolved. Trimming cost V 4 bases and J 2 bases, with 7 bases left between them. This CDR3 is built from 13 residues. CDR1 and CDR2 from the germline V gene are LGHNA and YSLEER. This CDR3 reads CASSRANTDTQYF. The CDR3 coding sequence is TGCGCCAGCAGCCGAGCGAACACAGATACGCAGTATTTT.

This clone was seen more than once but under ten times. The rearrangement joins TRBV7-9 to TRBJ1-4, with D maybe TRBD1 (6 bases). V was trimmed by 10 bases and J by 3 bases, leaving 12 bases between them. The length of the CDR3 is 13 residues. CDR1 is SEHNR, CDR2 FQNEAQ, per germline (reference sequence). The CDR3 sequence: CATIGQPNEKLFF. CDR3 bases: TGTGCCACCATTGGACAGCCTAATGAAAAACTGTTTTTT.

This clone was observed at least ten times. This CDR3 reads CASSPQGGSTDTQYF. CDR3 sequence (DNA): TGTGCCAGCAGCCCCCAGGGGGGAAGCACAGATACGCAGTATTTT. The chain combines TRBV7-2 with TRBJ2-3; perhaps TRBD1 as D (7 bases). CDR1 and CDR2 (germline): SGHTA, FQGNSA. Trimming removed 5 bases from V and 0 bases from J, with 12 bases in between. The CDR3 covers 15 residues.

This clone was counted at least ten times. The chain uses TRBV7-2 and TRBJ2-6; tentatively, D is TRBD1 (6 bases). The CDR3 has 16 residues. V lost 3 bases to trimming and J lost 1 base, with 10 bases between them. The V gene's germline CDR1 is SGHTA and CDR2 FQGNSA. This CDR3 is CASSLEGTSGANVLTF. CDR3 bases: TGTGCCAGCAGCTTGGAAGGGACATCTGGGGCCAACGTCCTGACTTTC.

The V gene is TRBV30, the J gene TRBJ2-2; tentative D call: TRBD2 (5 bases). CDR3 length: 14 residues. Trimming took 0 bases from V and 5 from J, leaving 10 bases between them. The V gene's germline CDR1 is GTSNPN and CDR2 SVGIG (reference sequence). CDR3 amino acids: CAWSVGGFTGELFF. The CDR3 DNA reads TGTGCCTGGAGTGTAGGCGGGTTTACCGGGGAGCTGTTTTTT.

There are a few counts of this clone. Other DNA variants within this sample encode the same CDR3. The V call is TRBV7-2, the J call TRBJ2-7, with 9 bases identical to TRBD1. The germline V gene has CDR1 SGHTA and CDR2 FQGNSA. The CDR3 runs to 13 residues. Unmatched junction bases numbered 1, after V lost 5 bases and J lost 2 bases. CDR3 region: CASSRQGAYEQYF. CDR3 bases: TGTGCCAGCAGCAGACAGGGGGCCTACGAGCAGTACTTC.